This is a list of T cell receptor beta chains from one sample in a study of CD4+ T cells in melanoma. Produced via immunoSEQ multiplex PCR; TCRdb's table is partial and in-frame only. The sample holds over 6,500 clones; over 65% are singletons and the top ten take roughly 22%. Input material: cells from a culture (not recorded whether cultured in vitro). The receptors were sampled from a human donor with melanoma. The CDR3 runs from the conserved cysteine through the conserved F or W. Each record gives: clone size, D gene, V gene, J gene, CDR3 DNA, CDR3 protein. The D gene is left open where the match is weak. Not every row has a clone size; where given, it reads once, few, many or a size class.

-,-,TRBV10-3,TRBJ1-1,TGTGCCATCAGCAGGGCTGGAAACACTGAAGCTTTCTTT,CAISRAGNTEAFF
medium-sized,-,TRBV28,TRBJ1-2,TGTGCCAGCACCTTAACCGGGGGCTATGGCTACACCTTC,CASTLTGGYGYTF
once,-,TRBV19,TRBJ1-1,TGTGCCAGTAGTATAGATCCAGGGACCACTGAAGCTTTCTTT,CASSIDPGTTEAFF
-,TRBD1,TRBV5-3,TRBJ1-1,TGTGCCAGAAGCCGCCAAGGACAGGCAAACACTGAAGCTTTCTTT,CARSRQGQANTEAFF
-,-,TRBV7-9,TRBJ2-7,TGTGCCAGCAGCTTAAATTTGGGATTACGCGTCGAGCAGTACTTC,CASSLNLGLRVEQYF
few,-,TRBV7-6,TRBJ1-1,TGTGCCAGCAGCTCGGACACGAACACTGAAGCTTTCTTT,CASSSDTNTEAFF
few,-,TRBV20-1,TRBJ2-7,TGCAGTGCTAGTTGGGGGAACGAGCAGTACTTC,CSASWGNEQYF
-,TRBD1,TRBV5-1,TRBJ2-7,TGCGCCAGCAGCTTGGGGGGGACAGGGTCGAACGAGCAGTACTTC,CASSLGGTGSNEQYF
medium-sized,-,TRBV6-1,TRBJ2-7,TGTGCCAGCAGGGAAGTCCCGGGATTCTCCTACGAGCAGTACTTC,CASREVPGFSYEQYF
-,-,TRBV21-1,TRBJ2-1,TGTGCCAGCCGTCGAGATAAGCAGTTCTTC,CASRRDKQFF
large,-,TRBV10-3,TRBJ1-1,TGTGCCATCCATCCCGCCAAAGAGAACACTGAAGCTTTCTTT,CAIHPAKENTEAFF
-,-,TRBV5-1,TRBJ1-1,TGCGCCAGCAGCTTGTTCAGGGGGAACACTGAAGCTTTCTTT,CASSLFRGNTEAFF
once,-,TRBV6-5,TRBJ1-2,TGTGCCAGCAGGCAAAGGGGGGGCGACTATGGCTACACCTTC,CASRQRGGDYGYTF
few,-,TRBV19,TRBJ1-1,TGTGCCAGTAGTGTACAGGTAAACACTGAAGCTTTCTTT,CASSVQVNTEAFF
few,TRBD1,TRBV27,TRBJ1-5,TGTGCCAGCAGTCCACAGGGGGCGGGTGGGTCCCAGCATTTT,CASSPQGAGGSQHF
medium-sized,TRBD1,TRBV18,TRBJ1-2,TGTGCCAGCTCATTCCAGGGGGCCAGTGGCTACACCTTC,CASSFQGASGYTF
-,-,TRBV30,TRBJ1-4,TGTGCCTGGAGTGTACCCGGATCAACTAATGAAAAACTGTTTTTT,CAWSVPGSTNEKLFF
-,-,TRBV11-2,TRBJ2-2,TGTGCCAGCATCCCCTCCGGAGGGGGGGGGAACACCGGGGAGCTGTTTTTT,CASIPSGGGGNTGELFF
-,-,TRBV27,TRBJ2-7,TGTGCCAGCAGTTTAATCCCCGAGGGCTACGAGCAGTACTTC,CASSLIPEGYEQYF
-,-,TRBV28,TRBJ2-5,TGTGCCAGCAGTATAAGACAGCTTTTCGGACTAGAGACCCAGTACTTC,CASSIRQLFGLETQYF
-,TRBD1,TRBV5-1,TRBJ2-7,TGCGCCAGCAGCTCGACAGGGGATCTCGAGCAGTACTTC,CASSSTGDLEQYF
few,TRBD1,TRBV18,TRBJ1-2,TGTGCCAGCTCGTGGGACAGGGACGCTGGCTACACCTTC,CASSWDRDAGYTF
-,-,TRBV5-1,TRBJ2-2,TGCGCCAGCAGCTGGGGGAACACCGGGGAGCTGTTTTTT,CASSWGNTGELFF
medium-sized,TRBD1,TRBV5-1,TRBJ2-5,TGCGCCAGCAGCCGGGGACAGGGCCAAGAGACCCAGTACTTC,CASSRGQGQETQYF
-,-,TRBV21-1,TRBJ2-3,TGTGCCAGCAGCAAAGGAGGGACAGGTGGGTGGGAGGGTACGCAGTATTTT,CASSKGGTGGWEGTQYF
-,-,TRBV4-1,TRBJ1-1,TGCGCCAGCAGCCAAGACTATCAGAACACTGAAGCTTTCTTT,CASSQDYQNTEAFF
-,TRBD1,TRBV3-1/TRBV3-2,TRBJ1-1,TGTGCCAGCAGCCAAAGTACAGGGGGCGGAGGTAGGGAAGCTTTCTTT,CASSQSTGGGGREAFF
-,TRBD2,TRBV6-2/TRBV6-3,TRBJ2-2,TGTGCCAGCAGTGACTCAAGGGCTAGCGGGGGGGAGCTGTTTTTT,CASSDSRASGGELFF
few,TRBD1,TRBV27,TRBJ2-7,TGTGCCAGCAGTTCCTTCACAGGGGGTGACGCCCCCTACGAGCAGTACTTC,CASSSFTGGDAPYEQYF
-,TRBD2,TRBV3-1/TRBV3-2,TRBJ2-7,TGTGCCAGCAGCAAGACTAGCGGGGGGGCCCTCTTCTACGAGCAGTACTTC,CASSKTSGGALFYEQYF
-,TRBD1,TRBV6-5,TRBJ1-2,TGTGCCAGCAGTTTGACAGGGGCGGGCTATGGCTACACCTTC,CASSLTGAGYGYTF
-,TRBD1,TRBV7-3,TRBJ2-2,TGTGCCAGCAGCGGATACACAGGGGCGGCCGGGGAGCTGTTTTTT,CASSGYTGAAGELFF
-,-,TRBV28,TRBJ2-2,TGTGCCAGCAGTTTATACTCTAGCCGTTGGACCGGGGAGCTGTTTTTT,CASSLYSSRWTGELFF
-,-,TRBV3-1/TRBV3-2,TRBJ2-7,TGTGCCAGCAGCGGCCCGGGACGGAAGATTTACGAGCAGTACTTC,CASSGPGRKIYEQYF
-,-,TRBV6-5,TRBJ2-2,TGTGCCAGCAGGCGATGGGTGGGGGAGCTGTTTTTT,CASRRWVGELFF
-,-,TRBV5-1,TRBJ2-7,TGCGCCAGCAGCTTGACAGTCCTTGACGAGCAGTACTTC,CASSLTVLDEQYF
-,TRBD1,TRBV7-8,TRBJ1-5,TGTGCCAGCAGCACGCAAGGACAGGGTAATCAGCCCCAGCATTTT,CASSTQGQGNQPQHF
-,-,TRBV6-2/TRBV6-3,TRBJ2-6,TGTGCCAGCAGTTACCCCGGACGGTACTCCTCTGGGGCCAACGTCCTGACTTTC,CASSYPGRYSSGANVLTF
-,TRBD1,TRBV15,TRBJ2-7,TGTGCCACCAGCACCGGGACAGAAGACTTTTCCTACGAGCAGTACTTC,CATSTGTEDFSYEQYF
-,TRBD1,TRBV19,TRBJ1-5,TGTGCGACGGGACAGGGGGTTCGACAGCCCCAGCATTTT,CATGQGVRQPQHF
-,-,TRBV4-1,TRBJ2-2,TGCGCCAGCAGCACCACCGGGGAGCTGTTTTTT,CASSTTGELFF
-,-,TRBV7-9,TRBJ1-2,TGTGCCAGCAGCTTACGTAGGGGCTTACAAGGCTACACCTTC,CASSLRRGLQGYTF
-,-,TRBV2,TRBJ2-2,TGTGCCAGCAGTGAAAATGGGGGCCACGGGGACACCGGGGAGCTGTTTTTT,CASSENGGHGDTGELFF
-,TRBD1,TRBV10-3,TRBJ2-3,TGTGCCATCACCGGGACAGGGGACGATACGCAGTATTTT,CAITGTGDDTQYF